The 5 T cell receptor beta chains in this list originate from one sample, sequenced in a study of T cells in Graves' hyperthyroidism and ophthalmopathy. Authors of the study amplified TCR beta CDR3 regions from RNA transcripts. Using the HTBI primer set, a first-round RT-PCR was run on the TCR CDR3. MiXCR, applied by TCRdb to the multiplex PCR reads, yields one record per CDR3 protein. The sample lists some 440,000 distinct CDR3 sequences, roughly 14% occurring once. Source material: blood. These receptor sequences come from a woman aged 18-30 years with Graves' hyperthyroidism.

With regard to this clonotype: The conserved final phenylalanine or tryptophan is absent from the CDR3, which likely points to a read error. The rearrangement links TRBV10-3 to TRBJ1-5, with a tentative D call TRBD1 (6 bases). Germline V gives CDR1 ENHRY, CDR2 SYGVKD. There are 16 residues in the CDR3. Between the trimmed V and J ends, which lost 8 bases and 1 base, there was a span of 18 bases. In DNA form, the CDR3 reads TGTGCCATCGGGGCGGCAGGGGCGGGAAGCAATCAGCCCCAGCATTCT. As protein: CAIGAAGAGSNQPQHS.

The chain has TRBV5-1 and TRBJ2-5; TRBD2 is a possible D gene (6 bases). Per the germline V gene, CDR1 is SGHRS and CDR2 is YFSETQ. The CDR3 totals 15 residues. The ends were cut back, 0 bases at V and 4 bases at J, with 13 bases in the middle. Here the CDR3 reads CASSLGSTSRETQYF. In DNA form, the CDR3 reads TGCGCCAGCAGCTTGGGGAGTACTAGCCGAGAGACCCAGTACTTC.

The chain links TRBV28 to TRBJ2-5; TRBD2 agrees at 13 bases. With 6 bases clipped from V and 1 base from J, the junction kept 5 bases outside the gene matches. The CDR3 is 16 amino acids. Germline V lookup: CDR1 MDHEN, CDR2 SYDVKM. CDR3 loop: CASRLGTSGTQETQYF. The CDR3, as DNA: TGTGCCAGCAGGTTGGGGACTAGCGGGACCCAAGAGACCCAGTACTTC.

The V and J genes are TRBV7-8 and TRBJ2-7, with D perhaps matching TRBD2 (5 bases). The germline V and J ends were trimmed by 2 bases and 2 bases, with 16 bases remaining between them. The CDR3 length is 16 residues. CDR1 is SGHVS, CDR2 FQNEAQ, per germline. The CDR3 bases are TGTGCCAGCAGCTTACAGCGGCTGCCACCACCCTACGAGCAGTACTTC. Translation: CASSLQRLPPPYEQYF.

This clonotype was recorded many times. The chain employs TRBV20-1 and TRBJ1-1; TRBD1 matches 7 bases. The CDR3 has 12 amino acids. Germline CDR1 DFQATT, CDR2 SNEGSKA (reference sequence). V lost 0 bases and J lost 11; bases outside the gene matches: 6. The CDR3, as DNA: TGCAGTGCTAGAGATTGGGACAGAGCTGCTTTCTTT. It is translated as CSARDWDRAAFF.